The 17 T cell receptor beta chains given below trace back to one sample, sequenced in a study of blood T cell repertoires in COVID-19. Repertoires were generated with immunoSEQ multiplex PCR, while TCRdb's copy carries only in-frame clones and drops some. The sample contains approximately 210,000 clones, about 91% of which appear only once. The sample comprised peripheral blood. The receptors derive from a woman aged 40 to 49 with acute or convalescent COVID-19.

The CDR3: CASSQVVGATTTEAFF. In nucleotides, the CDR3 is TGCGCCAGCAGCCAAGTGGTCGGAGCGACTACGACTGAAGCTTTCTTT. The gene calls are TRBV4-1 and TRBJ1-1; D unresolved. This CDR3 is 16 amino acids long. CDR1 and CDR2 from the germline V gene are MGHRA and YSYEKL. Trimming cost V 1 base and J 5 bases, with 17 bases left between them.

V is TRBV5-6 and J is TRBJ2-1; D might be TRBD1 (5 bases). There are 16 residues in the CDR3. Germline V gene lookup returns CDR1 SGHDT and CDR2 YYEEEE. V was clipped by 3 bases and J by 2 bases, with 15 bases between them. The DNA for the CDR3 is TGTGCCAGCAGCTCGACCCGACAGTTGACCTACAATGAGCAGTTCTTC. This sequence encodes CASSSTRQLTYNEQFF.

This chain uses TRBV9 with TRBJ2-1; 10 bases line up with TRBD2. V lost 3 bases, J lost 7 bases, and 10 bases stayed unmatched. The CDR3 runs to 16 residues. Germline CDR1 SGDLS, CDR2 YYNGEE. The CDR3 region is CASSGEERGGWNEQFF. The CDR3 DNA follows: TGTGCCAGCAGCGGAGAAGAGCGGGGGGGGTGGAATGAGCAGTTCTTC.

The chain combines TRBV10-2 with TRBJ1-2; 8 bases agree with TRBD1. CDR3 length equals 14 residues. Unmatched junction bases numbered 12, after V lost 10 bases and J lost 5 bases. Germline loops: CDR1 WSHSY, CDR2 SAAADI. The CDR3 sequence: CATSNEQGVYGYTF. The DNA for the CDR3 is TGCGCCACTTCAAACGAACAGGGGGTATATGGCTACACCTTC.

The gene calls are TRBV5-1 and TRBJ2-5, with 9 bases fitting TRBD2. The germline V gene encodes CDR1 SGHRS and CDR2 YFSETQ. The length of the CDR3 is 12 residues. V shed 4 bases and J 7 bases; nucleotides not matched to a gene: 2. The CDR3 spells CASSPRGGTQYF. The DNA of the CDR3 is TGCGCCAGCAGCCCGCGGGGGGGGACCCAGTACTTC. Combining the CDR3 with reference TRBV5-1 and TRBJ2-5 gives the whole variable domain KAGVTQTPRYLIKTRGQQVTLSCSPISGHRSVSWYQQTPGQGLQFLFEYFSETQRNKGNFPGRFSGRQFSNSRSEMNVSTLELGDSALYLCASSPRGGTQYFGPGTRLLVL.

V and J are TRBV3-1 (or the pseudogene TRBV3-2) and TRBJ1-3, with no clear D. Germline V gives CDR1 LGHDT, CDR2 YNNKEL (reference sequence). The CDR3 length is 15 residues. The V end lost 4 bases, the J end lost 0 bases, and 10 bases lay between the germline ends. CDR3 DNA sequence: TGTGCCAGCAGCCCCCGGGGATTCTCTGGAAACACCATATATTTT. This codes for CASSPRGFSGNTIYF.

This chain joins TRBV7-3 and TRBJ1-1; D is ambiguous. The V end was cut by 1 base, the J end by 9 bases, with 15 bases between. The CDR3 runs to 14 residues. The germline CDR1 and CDR2 sequences are SGHTA and FQGTGA. The CDR3 DNA sequence: TGTGCCAGCAGCTTAAATGGCGGATTCGACCAAGCTTTCTTT. Translating it yields CASSLNGGFDQAFF.

J is TRBJ1-6 and V is TRBV5-5, with D perhaps TRBD1 (6 bases). The CDR3 has 14 residues. Per the germline V gene, CDR1 is SGHKS and CDR2 is YYEKEE (reference sequence). Trimming left V 4 bases short and J 10 bases short, with 15 bases between. DNA for the CDR3: TGTGCCAGCAGCCCAACAGGGAATCCCTCACCCCTCCACTTT. Its protein product is CASSPTGNPSPLHF.

The J gene is TRBJ2-1, the V gene TRBV5-1; 8 bases align to TRBD1. The CDR3 has 15 residues. Unmatched junction bases numbered 6, after V lost 5 bases and J lost 2 bases. Per germline, CDR1 SGHRS and CDR2 YFSETQ. The CDR3 DNA is TGCGCCAGCAGGTCCGGACAGGGACCCTACAATGAGCAGTTCTTC. Protein: CASRSGQGPYNEQFF. Together with reference TRBV5-1 and TRBJ2-1, the CDR3 gives the full variable domain: KAGVTQTPRYLIKTRGQQVTLSCSPISGHRSVSWYQQTPGQGLQFLFEYFSETQRNKGNFPGRFSGRQFSNSRSEMNVSTLELGDSALYLCASRSGQGPYNEQFFGPGTRLTVL.

This chain uses TRBV7-2 with TRBJ1-1; D is uncertain. The CDR3 consists of 15 residues. Germline CDR1 is SGHTA and CDR2 is FQGNSA. The V end was cut by 5 bases, the J end by 3 bases, with 16 bases between. CDR3 loop: CASSPREGRDTEAFF. The CDR3 region has the DNA TGTGCCAGCAGCCCCCGTGAGGGTCGGGACACTGAAGCTTTCTTT.

This chain links TRBV19 with TRBJ1-1, with D possibly being TRBD1 (6 bases). V lost 4 bases and J 10 bases, leaving 19 bases between the germline ends. Germline V gives CDR1 LNHDA, CDR2 SQIVND (reference sequence). The CDR3 runs 14 residues. The CDR3 region is CASSTLQGLSGAFF. The CDR3 nucleotides read TGTGCCAGTAGTACCTTACAGGGCTTGTCGGGAGCTTTCTTT.

This clone has only one observation. CDR3 bases: TGTGCCAGCAGCCAGCGGGGGCGCAGGGAGACCCAGTACTTC. As protein: CASSQRGRRETQYF. The chain combines TRBV3-1 (or the pseudogene TRBV3-2) with TRBJ2-5, with D possibly TRBD2 on 7 matching bases. CDR1 and CDR2 from the germline V gene are LGHDT and YNNKEL (reference sequence). CDR3 length equals 14 residues. V was clipped by 3 bases and J by 5 bases, with 13 bases between them.

The gene calls are TRBV4-1 and TRBJ1-1, with 7 bases that match TRBD1. The V gene's germline CDR1 is MGHRA and CDR2 YSYEKL. J was trimmed by 1 base and V by 0 bases; bases with no gene match: 5. This CDR3 contains 16 residues. The CDR3 sequence is CASSQDLGQANTEAFF. The CDR3 bases are TGCGCCAGCAGCCAAGACCTAGGACAGGCGAACACTGAAGCTTTCTTT.

The J gene is TRBJ2-7, the V gene TRBV27, with a tentative D call TRBD1 (5 bases). CDR3 length equals 11 residues. CDR1 is MNHEY, CDR2 SMNVEV, per germline (reference sequence). With 9 bases removed from V and 2 bases from J, the gap between germline ends came to 8 bases. The CDR3 region is CARGATYEQYV. In DNA form, the CDR3 reads TGTGCCAGAGGGGCCACCTACGAGCAGTACGTC.

This rearrangement joins TRBV5-1 to TRBJ1-5; D gene unclear. Trimming removed 0 bases from V and 7 bases from J, with 8 bases in between. This CDR3 comprises 13 residues. Germline assignment: CDR1 SGHRS and CDR2 YFSETQ. CDR3 sequence: CASSLGAGQPQHF. CDR3 sequence (DNA): TGCGCCAGCAGCTTGGGGGCGGGGCAGCCCCAGCATTTT. Using reference TRBV5-1 and TRBJ1-5 for the parts outside the CDR3, the full variable domain is KAGVTQTPRYLIKTRGQQVTLSCSPISGHRSVSWYQQTPGQGLQFLFEYFSETQRNKGNFPGRFSGRQFSNSRSEMNVSTLELGDSALYLCASSLGAGQPQHFGDGTRLSIL.

This clone was recorded once. V is TRBV27 and J is TRBJ1-2; perhaps TRBD1 as D (5 bases). Germline values: CDR1 MNHEY, CDR2 SMNVEV (reference sequence). The CDR3 loop spans 14 amino acids. Trimming pared 3 bases from V and 3 bases from J, leaving 11 bases between. The CDR3: CASSFGPGYYGYTF. CDR3 in DNA: TGTGCCAGCAGTTTTGGGCCAGGGTACTATGGCTACACCTTC.

This clone was recorded once. J is TRBJ1-1 and V is TRBV2; D not resolved. V was cut by 10 bases and J by 10 bases, with 16 bases left in between. The CDR3 is 11 residues long. Germline CDR1 is SNHLY and CDR2 is FYNNEI. CDR3 loop: CATSEGGRAFF. CDR3 in DNA: TGTGCCACCTCGGAGGGAGGTCGAGCTTTCTTT.